The next 18 T cell receptor beta chains were all read from a single sample in a study of T-cell memory formation after mild COVID-19. TCRdb processed the 5' RACE reads anew with MiXCR; each CDR3 protein has one entry. The top ten clones hold roughly 8.4% of a sample with about 440,000 distinct CDR3 sequences, around 19% of them seen once. Sample: PBMCs or a T cell subset sorted from them (not recorded which). The receptor set was obtained from an adult woman who had mild COVID-19 (a few samples of this study predate the infection). Cell type and time point are not known.

V usage is TRBV12-3 or TRBV12-4 and J usage is TRBJ2-5; the D is unclear. V was cut by 4 bases and J by 0 bases, with 9 bases left in between. This CDR3 contains 14 residues. CDR3 nucleotide sequence: TGTGCCAGCAGTTCCTATTCTTACCAAGAGACCCAGTACTTC. Amino acid sequence: CASSSYSYQETQYF.

The chain uses TRBV20-1 and TRBJ2-7; 10 bases map to TRBD1. The CDR3 extends over 13 amino acids. V lost 4 bases and J lost 4; bases outside the gene matches: 4. CDR1 and CDR2 from the germline V gene are DFQATT and SNEGSKA (reference sequence). As DNA, the CDR3 is TGCAGTGCTAACCGGGACAGGGGTTACGAGCAGTACTTC. Translated: CSANRDRGYEQYF.

This clonotype was seen more than once but under ten times. This chain links TRBV6-2 or TRBV6-3 with TRBJ1-2; D not resolved. Germline CDR1 reads MNHEY; CDR2 reads SVGEGT. The CDR3 extends over 14 amino acids. V was trimmed by 0 bases and J by 4 bases, leaving 9 bases between them. The CDR3 here is CASSYSSSLYGYTF. Written as DNA, the CDR3 is TGTGCCAGCAGTTACTCATCCAGCCTCTATGGCTACACCTTC.

This chain links TRBV6-5 with TRBJ2-7; D remains unclear. The CDR3 has 15 amino acids. Trimming pared 7 bases from V and 2 bases from J, leaving 18 bases between. In germline, CDR1 is MNHEY, CDR2 SVGAGI. The CDR3 coding sequence is TGTGCCAGCATATCAATCGGGCACAACCCCTACGAGCAGTACTTC. Residues: CASISIGHNPYEQYF.

The V and J genes are TRBV3-1 and TRBJ1-1; D call uncertain. Germline V gene sequence: CDR1 LGHDT, CDR2 YNNKEL (reference sequence). V lost 1 base to trimming and J lost 11 bases, with 14 bases between them. This CDR3 is built from 13 residues. The DNA of the CDR3 is TGTGCCAGCAGCCAAGGGGAACCAGGTGGCGCTTTCTTT. Translating gives CASSQGEPGGAFF.

This clonotype was recorded a few times. This sequence joins TRBV27 and TRBJ1-3; no clear D. Looked up from germline, CDR1 is MNHEY and CDR2 is SMNVEV (reference sequence). This CDR3 has 13 amino acids. The V end lost 6 bases, the J end lost 0 bases, and 6 bases lay between the germline ends. The DNA of the CDR3 is TGTGCCAGCAGGGCAATCTCTGGAAACACCATATATTTT. It encodes CASRAISGNTIYF.

The CDR3 DNA sequence: TGTGCCAGCAGTTACAGCGGTGAACCCGGCGAGGGTACGCAGTATTTT. Its translation: CASSYSGEPGEGTQYF. The chain has TRBV6-2 or TRBV6-3 and TRBJ2-3, with D tentatively TRBD2 (5 bases). Germline V CDR1 and CDR2: MNHEY, SVGEGT. The CDR3 sequence is 16 residues long. Trimming took off 2 bases at V and 8 bases at J, with 20 bases between the two ends.

The chain has TRBV27 and TRBJ1-1; TRBD1 matches at 7 bases. Trimming at V came to 5 bases and at J to 3 bases, leaving 9 bases not matched to a gene. Germline V gene sequence: CDR1 MNHEY, CDR2 SMNVEV (reference sequence). This CDR3 has 15 residues. CDR3 DNA: TGTGCCAGCAGTCCCTACCCAACAGGGGACACTGAAGCTTTCTTT. Amino acids: CASSPYPTGDTEAFF.

This clonotype was recorded a few times. The chain links TRBV27 to TRBJ2-7; D is undetermined. This CDR3 comprises 16 residues. V lost 0 bases to trimming and J lost 2 bases, with 14 bases between them. Germline V gene data show CDR1 as MNHEY and CDR2 as SMNVEV (reference sequence). This CDR3 is CASSLSAGPLTYEQYF. CDR3 nucleotide sequence: TGTGCCAGCAGTTTATCGGCAGGCCCCCTTACCTACGAGCAGTACTTC.

This clonotype has only a few counts. The rearrangement uses TRBV20-1 and TRBJ2-7; TRBD2 matches at 9 bases. This CDR3 comprises 13 residues. CDR1 and CDR2 (germline): DFQATT, SNEGSKA (reference sequence). Losses at the gene ends were 5 bases for V and 6 bases for J; bases not matched to a gene: 8. The CDR3 nucleotides read TGCAGTGCTGACCCGGGACTAGCTTCCGAGCAGTACTTC. It is translated as CSADPGLASEQYF.

The gene calls are TRBV3-1 and TRBJ1-6; D remains unclear. The CDR3 runs to 14 residues. The V gene lost 1 base and the J gene lost 8 bases, with 9 bases spanning the gap. The germline V gene has CDR1 LGHDT and CDR2 YNNKEL (reference sequence). This chain's CDR3 is CASSQGTDYSPLHF. DNA of the CDR3: TGTGCCAGCAGCCAAGGTACAGATTATTCACCCCTCCACTTT.

A few counts support this clonotype. This rearrangement joins TRBV5-1 to TRBJ2-3; 11 nucleotides align to TRBD2. Germline V gives CDR1 SGHRS, CDR2 YFSETQ. This CDR3 has 17 residues. After removal of 4 bases from V and 0 bases from J, the junction contained 7 bases not matched to a gene. CDR3 protein: CASSTGTSGLSTDTQYF. CDR3 nucleotides: TGCGCCAGCAGCACTGGGACTAGCGGACTTAGCACAGATACGCAGTATTTT.

The V gene is TRBV7-3, the J gene TRBJ2-5; 7 nucleotides agree with TRBD1. Germline-derived CDR1 and CDR2 are SGHTA and FQGTGA. The CDR3 spans 14 residues. Trimming took 0 bases from V and 4 from J; bases not matched to a gene: 2. The DNA for the CDR3 is TGTGCCAGCAGCTTAACAGGGGGCGCAGAGACCCAGTACTTC. Residues: CASSLTGGAETQYF.

The V gene is TRBV7-2, the J gene TRBJ2-5; 8 nucleotides match TRBD2. The CDR3 extends over 15 amino acids. Germline V gives CDR1 SGHTA, CDR2 FQGNSA. V shed 0 bases, J shed 4 bases, and the junction held 4 bases outside the gene matches. The CDR3 nucleotides read TGTGCCAGCAGCTTAGCGGGACTAGTTCTAGAGACCCAGTACTTC. Its protein product is CASSLAGLVLETQYF.

This chain joins TRBV7-9 and TRBJ2-7; D not certain. The ends were cut back, 1 base at V and 4 bases at J, with 8 bases in the middle. The CDR3 covers 13 residues. Germline V gene data show CDR1 as SEHNR and CDR2 as FQNEAQ (reference sequence). The CDR3 nucleotides are TGTGCCAGCAGCTTAGGGGAACTTTACGAGCAGTACTTC. Amino acid sequence: CASSLGELYEQYF.

This clonotype was detected a few times. The CDR3 region is CASSWTSGSGEQFF. In nucleotides, the CDR3 is TGTGCCAGCAGCTGGACTAGCGGGAGTGGTGAGCAGTTCTTC. The V gene is TRBV7-3, the J gene TRBJ2-1; TRBD2 matches at 13 bases. Germline CDR1 and CDR2: SGHTA and FQGTGA. V was clipped by 4 bases and J by 9 bases; unmatched bases: 3. The CDR3 totals 14 residues.

The chain links TRBV29-1 to TRBJ2-2; perhaps TRBD2 as D (6 bases). CDR1 SQVTM and CDR2 ANQGSEA come from the germline V gene. This CDR3 region has 13 residues. V lost 6 bases and J 1 base, leaving 9 bases between the germline ends. Written as DNA, the CDR3 is TGCAGCGTCTACGGGGGGAACACCGGGGAGCTGTTTTTT. It is translated as CSVYGGNTGELFF.

This clonotype was seen more than once but under ten times. This chain joins TRBV5-4 and TRBJ1-5; D gene unclear. This CDR3 comprises 16 residues. The germline V gene encodes CDR1 SGHNT and CDR2 YYREEE (reference sequence). V was pared by 1 base and J by 2 bases, with 13 bases between. The DNA for the CDR3 is TGTGCCAGCAGCTTGATGGCAGTGGAAGGCAATCAGCCCCAGCATTTT. Translated: CASSLMAVEGNQPQHF.